This TCR beta chain originates from a study of cytomegalovirus exposure and HLA in healthy donors. Study-wide background: Samples from HLA-typed donors yielded around 85 million unique TCRs in an early data release. Study results and caveats: By a later analysis, the bulk of CMV-associated TCR beta chains appeared HLA-restricted. When a later analysis was performed, an Asian-associated ancestry cluster reportedly had fewer N-insertions than the roughly 700-donor mean.

The CDR3 contains 13 residues. Germline V gene lookup returns CDR1 MNHNS and CDR2 SASEGT. With respect to this clone: Its antigen remains unidentified.

With 60 Vbeta and 13 Jbeta primers, the PCR was carried out. Clones were sequenced by immunoSEQ multiplex PCR, and TCRdb holds only the in-frame ones, with some missing. This sample yields under 150,000 clones, of which approximately 75% are seen a single time; about 3.9% belongs to the top ten. The V call is TRBV6-1, the J call TRBJ2-5; unclear D gene. The J call may be wrong; the DNA end is better matched by TRBJ2-7. Sample: PBMCs. The clonotype was recovered from a man in his forties or fifties in good health and CMV-seropositive. This chain's CDR3 is CASSPREAYEQYF. The CDR3 nucleotides are TGTGCCAGCAGTCCCCGTGAAGCCTACGAGCAGTACTTC.